This T cell receptor beta chain comes out of a study of CD8+ T cells in alopecia areata. Study information: The study gave treated patients oral tofacitinib at 5 to 10 mg twice daily.

Trimming removed 1 base at V and 2 bases at J, with 8 bases between. The CDR3 extends over 14 amino acids. The germline gives CDR1 SGHTA, CDR2 FQGTGA. Extracted RNA was reverse transcribed into cDNA, the sequencing template. Clones were sequenced by immunoSEQ multiplex PCR, and TCRdb holds only the in-frame ones, with some missing. This sample carries about 150,000 clones, roughly 50% of them seen once, and the ten largest clones take over 5.5%. Overall study results and limits: It was lesional scalp, especially alopecia totalis/universalis, that showed higher clonality than normal scalp. In patients, TCRs were shared less clearly than in mice, and HLA may possibly be involved.

Points on this clone: The target antigen is unknown.

The rearrangement links TRBV7-3 to TRBJ2-5; D is ambiguous. The sequence was obtained from a human donor with alopecia areata. What was sequenced was CD4+ T cells sorted from blood. CDR3: CASSLNGGQETQYF. The DNA for the CDR3 is TGTGCCAGCAGCTTAAACGGCGGACAAGAGACCCAGTACTTC. The full variable domain, with the rest looked up from reference TRBV7-3 and TRBJ2-5, is GAGVSQTPSNKVTEKGKYVELRCDPISGHTALYWYRQSLGQGPEFLIYFQGTGAADDSGLPNDRFFAVRPEGSVSTLKIQRTERGDSAVYLCASSLNGGQETQYFGPGTRLLVL.